One and the same sample provided the 4 T cell receptor beta chains below, sequenced in a study of T cell responses to AZD1222 COVID-19 vaccine. Some clones are missing from TCRdb's copy, which holds only in-frame ones; the method was immunoSEQ multiplex PCR. The sample lists some 150,000 clones, 70% to 90% occurring once. The sequencing here drew on peripheral blood, taken on day 0 of MenACWY control vaccination. The receptor source for this set is an adult in good health.

With regard to this clone: Distinct nucleotide sequences in the sample also encode this CDR3. This chain connects TRBV6-6 to TRBJ2-3; D unclear. Germline CDR1 reads MNHNY; CDR2 reads SVGAGI (reference sequence). The CDR3 runs to 14 residues. V lost 2 bases and J lost 0, with 6 bases in between. CDR3 sequence reads: CASSYRASTDTQYF. DNA of the CDR3: TGTGCCAGCAGTTACAGGGCAAGCACAGATACGCAGTATTTT.

In DNA, the CDR3 is TGCGCCAGCAGCCAAGGCCCGGACAGGGGGTATGGCTACACCTTC. Protein: CASSQGPDRGYGYTF. This sequence joins TRBV4-1 and TRBJ1-2, with TRBD1 matching over 10 bases. The CDR3 covers 15 residues. From germline, CDR1 is MGHRA and CDR2 YSYEKL. The ends lost 1 base at V and 5 bases at J; junction bases unmatched: 4.

This clone appeared a single time. The chain combines TRBV19 with TRBJ1-2; weak D call: TRBD1 (5 bases). The CDR3 has 15 residues. Germline CDR1 LNHDA, CDR2 SQIVND (reference sequence). Trimming removed 5 bases from V and 4 bases from J, with 17 bases in between. The CDR3 is CASSPVDLGGYGYTF. CDR3 DNA sequence: TGTGCCAGTAGTCCCGTCGACTTGGGGGGCTATGGCTACACCTTC. Filled out from reference TRBV19 and TRBJ1-2, the complete variable domain reads DGGITQSPKYLFRKEGQNVTLSCEQNLNHDAMYWYRQDPGQGLRLIYYSQIVNDFQKGDIAEGYSVSREKKESFPLTVTSAQKNPTAFYLCASSPVDLGGYGYTFGSGTRLTVV.

The chain is built from TRBV6-5 and TRBJ2-1; no clear D gene. The ends were cut back, 8 bases at V and 3 bases at J, with 17 bases in the middle. This CDR3 is built from 15 residues. Germline CDR1 reads MNHEY; CDR2 reads SVGAGI. The CDR3 is CASGDVAVNYNEQFF. DNA of the CDR3: TGTGCCAGCGGAGATGTGGCGGTGAACTACAATGAGCAGTTCTTC.